This TCR beta chain was sequenced in a study of T-cell reconstitution after alpha-beta-depleted transplantation in children. This clonotype has only a few counts. Library preparation (for TCRbeta) was performed with unique molecular identifiers. TCRdb independently ran MiXCR on the PCR reads; one entry per CDR3 protein. Of a few hundred thousand distinct CDR3 sequences listed, roughly 18% were seen once; the top ten hold approximately 3%. Sequenced material: PBMCs from the stem cell graft donor, taken from the stem cell graft. The sequence was collected from a human donor who donated a stem cell graft to a child with acute lymphoblastic leukemia.

Here the CDR3 reads CASSKEATGIYEQYF. The DNA of the CDR3 is TGTGCCAGCAGCAAAGAGGCGACAGGGATCTACGAGCAGTACTTC. The gene calls are TRBV21-1 and TRBJ2-7; the table assigns TRBD1, which was not confirmed against the DNA. TRBV21-1 is annotated as a pseudogene. This CDR3 contains 15 residues.